The 3 T cell receptor beta chains below come from one sample, sequenced in a study of blood T cell repertoires in COVID-19. Generated by immunoSEQ multiplex PCR, the TCRdb table keeps only in-frame clones and is missing some. The sample lists under 85,000 clones, 65% to 90% occurring once. The specimen was peripheral blood. Receptor source: a man aged 25-45 years with COVID-19, enrolled during active disease.

The chain combines TRBV24-1 with TRBJ1-2, with a possible D match to TRBD1 (5 bases). With 5 bases removed from V and 4 bases from J, the gap between germline ends came to 13 bases. The CDR3 runs to 14 residues. Germline loops: CDR1 KGHDR, CDR2 SFDVKD. CDR3 loop: CATSAGGTAYGYTF. The DNA of the CDR3 is TGTGCCACCAGTGCGGGGGGGACGGCCTATGGCTACACCTTC.

CDR3 in DNA: TGTGCCAGCAGCTCGGGACAGCCGAACACTGAAGCTTTCTTT. It translates to CASSSGQPNTEAFF. The chain couples TRBV5-6 to TRBJ1-1, with 7 bases matching TRBD1. After removal of 3 bases from V and 1 base from J, the junction contained 3 bases not matched to a gene. The CDR3 length is 14 residues. CDR1 SGHDT and CDR2 YYEEEE come from the germline V gene. The full variable domain, with the rest looked up from reference TRBV5-6 and TRBJ1-1, is DAGVTQSPTHLIKTRGQQVTLRCSPKSGHDTVSWYQQALGQGPQFIFQYYEEEERQRGNFPDRFSGHQFPNYSSELNVNALLLGDSALYLCASSSGQPNTEAFFGQGTRLTVV.

This chain links TRBV3-1 (or the pseudogene TRBV3-2) with TRBJ1-2; D call uncertain. Trimming stripped 1 base from V and 1 base from J, with 7 bases between. CDR1 and CDR2 from the germline V gene are LGHDT and YNNKEL (reference sequence). The CDR3 has 14 amino acids. The CDR3 coding sequence is TGTGCCAGCAGCCAAGGACACCTTAACTATGGCTACACCTTC. It yields the protein CASSQGHLNYGYTF.